Below are 13 T cell receptor beta chains sequenced from a single sample in a study of cytomegalovirus exposure and HLA in healthy donors. The PCR was carried out with 60 Vbeta primers and 13 Jbeta primers. Profiling relied on immunoSEQ multiplex PCR, and the TCRdb table lists in-frame clones only, not all of them. The sample holds more than 90,000 clones, 75% to 90% seen once. Sequenced sample: PBMCs. The receptors come from a man in his thirties or forties in good health and CMV-seronegative.

This clone came up once. The chain recombines TRBV7-9 with TRBJ2-7; the D gene is possibly TRBD1 (6 bases). The V gene lost 5 bases and the J gene lost 1 base, with 12 bases spanning the gap. The CDR3 is 14 residues long. Germline V gene data show CDR1 as SEHNR and CDR2 as FQNEAQ (reference sequence). CDR3 residues: CASSRRGQSYEQYF. The CDR3 coding sequence is TGTGCCAGCAGCCGGCGAGGACAGTCCTACGAGCAGTACTTC.

This clone has just one count. V is TRBV4-2 and J is TRBJ1-2, with TRBD1 matching 7 bases. Germline CDR1 reads LGHNA; CDR2 reads YNFKEQ. CDR3 length equals 14 residues. J was trimmed by 6 bases and V by 0 bases; bases with no gene match: 4. CDR3 sequence reads: CASSQDQQGNGYTF. CDR3 coding DNA: TGTGCCAGCAGCCAAGATCAACAGGGGAATGGCTACACCTTC.

This chain links TRBV6-1 with TRBJ2-5; D not certain. Trimming pared 2 bases from V and 4 bases from J, leaving 8 bases between. This CDR3 has 13 residues. CDR1 MNHNS and CDR2 SASEGT come from the germline V gene. The CDR3 DNA follows: TGTGCCAGCAGTGAACAGGCCCCAGAGACCCAGTACTTC. Translating it yields CASSEQAPETQYF.

This chain uses TRBV15 with TRBJ1-4, with a possible D match to TRBD1 (6 bases). Trimming removed 4 bases at V and 7 bases at J, with 19 bases between. The CDR3 length is 16 residues. Germline-derived CDR1 and CDR2 are LNHNV and YYDKDF (reference sequence). Here the CDR3 reads CATSKSRGDTLEKLFF. The CDR3 nucleotides read TGTGCCACCAGCAAAAGTCGAGGGGACACCCTTGAAAAACTGTTTTTT.

The chain has TRBV13 and TRBJ2-5, with 7 bases that match TRBD1. Trimming removed 1 base from V and 1 base from J; junction bases left unmatched: 0. This CDR3 is 14 amino acids long. The germline V gene encodes CDR1 PRHDT and CDR2 FYEKMQ (reference sequence). DNA of the CDR3: TGTGCCAGCAGCTTAGCAGGGGGCCAAGAGACCCAGTACTTC. It specifies CASSLAGGQETQYF.

V gene TRBV5-6 combines with J gene TRBJ2-3; D gene unclear. Germline CDR1 and CDR2: SGHDT and YYEEEE. V gave up 3 bases and J gave up 1 base, with 9 bases separating them. The CDR3 loop spans 14 amino acids. Written as DNA, the CDR3 is TGTGCCAGCAGCTCCGGAGTCCGCACAGATACGCAGTATTTT. Its protein product is CASSSGVRTDTQYF.

The chain recombines TRBV7-9 with TRBJ1-1, with 7 bases identical to TRBD1. Germline V lookup: CDR1 SEHNR, CDR2 FQNEAQ (reference sequence). Trimming took 2 bases from V and 1 from J; bases not matched to a gene: 4. The length of the CDR3 is 15 residues. The CDR3 DNA reads TGTGCCAGCAGCTTAATCGAGGGGGCGAACACTGAAGCTTTCTTT. Its translation is CASSLIEGANTEAFF.

This clone has just a few counts. The chain combines TRBV13 with TRBJ2-1, with 8 nucleotides matching TRBD2. V lost 5 bases and J lost 6; bases outside the gene matches: 12. This CDR3 region has 16 residues. From germline, CDR1 is PRHDT and CDR2 FYEKMQ (reference sequence). The CDR3 nucleotides read TGTGCCAGCAGCACCCTCAGCGGGGGCACTTTCAATGAGCAGTTCTTC. Translation: CASSTLSGGTFNEQFF.

J is TRBJ1-6 and V is TRBV7-9; 7 bases are a match to TRBD1. The CDR3 is made up of 15 amino acids. CDR1 and CDR2 from the germline V gene are SEHNR and FQNEAQ (reference sequence). Trimming cost V 6 bases and J 9 bases; bases outside gene matches: 11. In nucleotides, the CDR3 is TGTGCCAGCAGTCCGACAGGGCTAGGTGGTTCACCCCTCCACTTT. Translated, it gives CASSPTGLGGSPLHF. Complete variable domain (other parts from reference TRBV7-9 and TRBJ1-6): DTGVSQNPRHKITKRGQNVTFRCDPISEHNRLYWYRQTLGQGPEFLTYFQNEAQLEKSRLLSDRFSAERPKGSFSTLEIQRTEQGDSAMYLCASSPTGLGGSPLHFGNGTRLTVT.

The chain joins TRBV7-3 to TRBJ2-1; 9 bases fit TRBD2. The junction had 6 bases not matched to a gene; V was cut back by 0 bases and J by 9 bases. From germline, CDR1 is SGHTA and CDR2 FQGTGA. This CDR3 has 15 amino acids. DNA of the CDR3: TGTGCCAGCAGCTTAACCCAGCTAGCGGGAAGTGAGCAGTTCTTC. It translates to CASSLTQLAGSEQFF.

This chain joins TRBV6-1 and TRBJ2-7; D is uncertain. V lost 5 bases to trimming and J lost 10 bases, with 3 bases between them. Germline CDR1 is MNHNS and CDR2 is SASEGT. The CDR3 spans 8 residues. The CDR3, as DNA: TGTGCCAGCAGTCTTCAGTACTTC. This encodes CASSLQYF.

The CDR3 protein is CASSLLASKGIYEQYF. The CDR3 DNA reads as TGTGCCAGCAGTTTACTAGCATCCAAAGGCATCTACGAGCAGTACTTC. The chain combines TRBV27 with TRBJ2-5; the D gene is possibly TRBD2 (5 bases). The closer fit of TRBJ2-7 to the DNA end suggests the J call may be wrong. The CDR3 contains 16 residues. The germline V gene encodes CDR1 MNHEY and CDR2 SMNVEV (reference sequence).

This chain joins TRBV27 and TRBJ2-7; TRBD1 aligns across 7 bases. The CDR3 covers 15 residues. The V gene end was trimmed by 6 bases and the J gene end by 2 bases; junction bases not matched to a gene: 10. Germline values: CDR1 MNHEY, CDR2 SMNVEV (reference sequence). This CDR3 is CASSLTGTVTYEQYF. The CDR3 nucleotides are TGTGCCAGCAGCCTTACCGGGACAGTGACCTACGAGCAGTACTTC.